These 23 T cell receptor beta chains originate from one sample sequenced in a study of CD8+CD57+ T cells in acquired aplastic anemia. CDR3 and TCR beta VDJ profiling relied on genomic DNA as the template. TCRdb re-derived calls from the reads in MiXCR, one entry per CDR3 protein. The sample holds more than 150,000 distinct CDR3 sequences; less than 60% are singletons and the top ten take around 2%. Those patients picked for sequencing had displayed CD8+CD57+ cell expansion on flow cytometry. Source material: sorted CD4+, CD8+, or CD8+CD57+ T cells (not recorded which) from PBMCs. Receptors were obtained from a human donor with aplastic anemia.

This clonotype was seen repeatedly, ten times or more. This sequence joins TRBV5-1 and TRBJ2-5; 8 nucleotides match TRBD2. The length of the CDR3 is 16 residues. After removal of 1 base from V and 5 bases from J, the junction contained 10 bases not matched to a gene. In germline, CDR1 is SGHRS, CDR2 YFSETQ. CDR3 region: CASSLSPAGVGETQYF. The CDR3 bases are TGCGCCAGCAGCTTGTCCCCAGCGGGAGTAGGCGAGACCCAGTACTTC.

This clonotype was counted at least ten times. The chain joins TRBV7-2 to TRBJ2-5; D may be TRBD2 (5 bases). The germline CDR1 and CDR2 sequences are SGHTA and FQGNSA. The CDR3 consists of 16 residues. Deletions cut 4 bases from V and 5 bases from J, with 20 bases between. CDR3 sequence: CASSSGPPGVGETQYF. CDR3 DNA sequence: TGTGCCAGCAGCTCTGGTCCCCCCGGGGTGGGGGAGACCCAGTACTTC.

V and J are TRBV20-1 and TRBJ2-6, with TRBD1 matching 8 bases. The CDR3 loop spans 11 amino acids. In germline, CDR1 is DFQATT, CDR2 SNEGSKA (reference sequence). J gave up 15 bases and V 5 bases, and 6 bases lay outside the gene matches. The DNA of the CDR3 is TGCAGTGCTTTGTCCGACAGGGGCCTGACTTTC. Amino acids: CSALSDRGLTF.

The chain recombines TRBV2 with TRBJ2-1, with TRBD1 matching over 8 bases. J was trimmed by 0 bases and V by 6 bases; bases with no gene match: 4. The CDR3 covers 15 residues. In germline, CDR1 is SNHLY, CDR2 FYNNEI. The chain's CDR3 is CASSGQGFSYNEQFF. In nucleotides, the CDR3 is TGTGCCAGCAGCGGACAGGGCTTCTCCTACAATGAGCAGTTCTTC.

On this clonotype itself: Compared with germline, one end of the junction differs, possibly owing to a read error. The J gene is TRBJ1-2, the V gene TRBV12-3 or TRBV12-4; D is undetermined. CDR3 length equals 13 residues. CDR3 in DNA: TGTACCAGCAGTCCTACAATGGGCTATGGCGACACCTTC. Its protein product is CTSSPTMGYGDTF.

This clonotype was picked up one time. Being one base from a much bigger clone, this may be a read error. The CDR3 DNA reads TGCGCCAGCAGCCCACGGGGGGACACCGGGGAGCTGTTTTTT. Its translation is CASSPRGDTGELFF. V and J are TRBV5-1 and TRBJ2-2; the match to TRBD2 covers 7 bases. This CDR3 contains 14 residues. With V trimmed by 4 bases and J by 3 bases, 3 bases remained unmatched. The germline gives CDR1 SGHRS, CDR2 YFSETQ.

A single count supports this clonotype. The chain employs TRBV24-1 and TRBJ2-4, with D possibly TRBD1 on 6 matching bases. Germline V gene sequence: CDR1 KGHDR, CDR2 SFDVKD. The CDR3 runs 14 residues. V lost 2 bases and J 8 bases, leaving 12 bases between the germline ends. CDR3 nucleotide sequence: TGTGCCACCAGTGATTCCTCCAGGGGTGACATTCAGTACTTC. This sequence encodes CATSDSSRGDIQYF.

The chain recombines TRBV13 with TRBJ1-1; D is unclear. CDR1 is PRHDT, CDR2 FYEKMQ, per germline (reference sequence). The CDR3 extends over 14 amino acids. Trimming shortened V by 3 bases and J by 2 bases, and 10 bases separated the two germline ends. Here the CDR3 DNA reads TGTGCCAGCAGCTTTGGGAGGGAAAACACTGAAGCTTTCTTT. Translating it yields CASSFGRENTEAFF.

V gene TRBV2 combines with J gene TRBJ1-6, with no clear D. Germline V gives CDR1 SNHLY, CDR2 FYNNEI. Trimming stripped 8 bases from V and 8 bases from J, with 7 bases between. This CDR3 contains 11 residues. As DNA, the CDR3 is TGTGCCAGCGAGGGATATTCACCCCTCCACTTT. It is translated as CASEGYSPLHF.

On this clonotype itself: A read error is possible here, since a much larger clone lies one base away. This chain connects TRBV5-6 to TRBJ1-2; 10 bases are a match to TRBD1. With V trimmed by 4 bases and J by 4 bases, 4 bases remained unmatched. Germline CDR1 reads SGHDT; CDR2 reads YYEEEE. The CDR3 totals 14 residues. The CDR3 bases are TGTGCCAGCAGCCGGGACAGGGGAACCTATGGCTACACCTTC. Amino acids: CASSRDRGTYGYTF.

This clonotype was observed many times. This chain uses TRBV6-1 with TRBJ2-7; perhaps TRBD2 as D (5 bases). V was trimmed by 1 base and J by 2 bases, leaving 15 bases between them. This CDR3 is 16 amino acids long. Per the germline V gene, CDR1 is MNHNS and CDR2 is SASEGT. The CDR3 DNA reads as TGTGCCAGCAGTGAAGGCCCAGGACTCCGCACCTACGAGCAGTACTTC. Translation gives CASSEGPGLRTYEQYF.

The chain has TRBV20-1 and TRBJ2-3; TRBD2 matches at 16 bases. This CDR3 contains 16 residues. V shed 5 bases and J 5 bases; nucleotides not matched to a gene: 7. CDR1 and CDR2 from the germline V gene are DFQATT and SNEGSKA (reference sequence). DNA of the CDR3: TGCAGTGCTCGGGGGACTAGCGGGAGGGTAGGAGATACGCAGTATTTT. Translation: CSARGTSGRVGDTQYF.

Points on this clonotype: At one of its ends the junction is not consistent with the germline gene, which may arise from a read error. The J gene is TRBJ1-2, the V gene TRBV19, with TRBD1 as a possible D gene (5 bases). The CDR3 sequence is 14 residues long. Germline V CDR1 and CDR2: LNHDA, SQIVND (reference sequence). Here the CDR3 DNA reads TGCGCCAGCAGCCAAGATCTGCAGGGCTATGGCTACACCTTC. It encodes CASSQDLQGYGYTF.

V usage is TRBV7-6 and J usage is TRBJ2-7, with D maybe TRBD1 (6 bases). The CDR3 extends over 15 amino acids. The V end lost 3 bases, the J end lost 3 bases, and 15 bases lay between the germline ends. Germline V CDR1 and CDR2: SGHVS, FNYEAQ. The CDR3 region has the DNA TGTGCCAGCAGCTTGGAGACAGGTCCCCTCTACGAGCAGTACTTC. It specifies CASSLETGPLYEQYF.

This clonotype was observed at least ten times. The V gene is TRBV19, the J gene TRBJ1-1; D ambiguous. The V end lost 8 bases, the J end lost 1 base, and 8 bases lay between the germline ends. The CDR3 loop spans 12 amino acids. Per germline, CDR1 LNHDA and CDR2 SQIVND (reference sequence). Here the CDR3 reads CASQQKNTEAFF. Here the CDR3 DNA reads TGTGCCAGTCAACAGAAGAACACTGAAGCTTTCTTT.

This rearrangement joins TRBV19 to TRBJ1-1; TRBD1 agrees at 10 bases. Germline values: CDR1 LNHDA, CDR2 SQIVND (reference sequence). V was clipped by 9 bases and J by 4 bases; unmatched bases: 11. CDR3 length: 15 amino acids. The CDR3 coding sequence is TGTGCCAGCAGCGGACAGGGGGGTTTGGCCACTGAAGCTTTCTTT. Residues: CASSGQGGLATEAFF.

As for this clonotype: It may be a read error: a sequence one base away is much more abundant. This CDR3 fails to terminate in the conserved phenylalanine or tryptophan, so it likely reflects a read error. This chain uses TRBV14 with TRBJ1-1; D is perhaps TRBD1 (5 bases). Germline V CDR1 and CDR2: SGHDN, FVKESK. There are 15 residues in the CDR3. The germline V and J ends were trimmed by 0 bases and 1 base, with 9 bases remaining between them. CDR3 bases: TGTGCCAGCAGCCAAGACGGGGCGAGGAACACTGAAGCTTTCCTT. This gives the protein CASSQDGARNTEAFL.

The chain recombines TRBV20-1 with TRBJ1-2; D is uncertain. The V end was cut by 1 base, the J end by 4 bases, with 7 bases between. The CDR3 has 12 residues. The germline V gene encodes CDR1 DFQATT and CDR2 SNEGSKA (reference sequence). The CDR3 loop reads CSARVGSYGYTF. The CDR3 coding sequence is TGCAGTGCTAGAGTTGGTTCCTATGGCTACACCTTC.

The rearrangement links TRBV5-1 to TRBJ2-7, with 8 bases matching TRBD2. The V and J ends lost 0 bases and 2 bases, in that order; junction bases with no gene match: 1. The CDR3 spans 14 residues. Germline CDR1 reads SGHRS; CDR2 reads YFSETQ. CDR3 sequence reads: CASSLVGLAYEQYF. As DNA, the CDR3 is TGCGCCAGCAGCTTGGTGGGACTAGCCTACGAGCAGTACTTC.

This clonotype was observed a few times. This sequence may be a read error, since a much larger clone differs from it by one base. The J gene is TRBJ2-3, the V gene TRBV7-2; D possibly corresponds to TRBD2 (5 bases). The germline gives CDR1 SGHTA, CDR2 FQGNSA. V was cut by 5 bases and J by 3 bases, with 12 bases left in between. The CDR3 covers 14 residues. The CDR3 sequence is CASSIRRGTDTQYF. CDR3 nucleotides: TGTGCCAGCAGCATCCGACGGGGTACAGATACGCAGTATTTT.

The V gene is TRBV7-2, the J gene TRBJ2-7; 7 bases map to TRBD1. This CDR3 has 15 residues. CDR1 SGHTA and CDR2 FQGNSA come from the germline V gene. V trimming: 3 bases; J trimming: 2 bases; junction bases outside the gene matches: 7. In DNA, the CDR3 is TGTGCCAGCAGCTTCGCGACAGGGCTAACCTACGAGCAGTACTTC. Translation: CASSFATGLTYEQYF.

CDR3 in amino acids: CASSVVAINTEAFF. The CDR3 DNA is TGTGCCAGCAGCGTAGTAGCTATCAACACTGAAGCTTTCTTT. The chain combines TRBV9 with TRBJ1-1; D is unclear. The germline V and J ends were trimmed by 0 bases and 2 bases, with 8 bases remaining between them. The germline V gene encodes CDR1 SGDLS and CDR2 YYNGEE. This CDR3 is built from 14 residues.

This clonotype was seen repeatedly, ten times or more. In DNA, the CDR3 is TGTGCCAGTAGTATTGAGCGGGCAGAGGCTGGCTACACCTTC. Encoded protein: CASSIERAEAGYTF. The rearrangement joins TRBV19 to TRBJ1-2; no clear D. Trimming removed 3 bases at V and 7 bases at J, with 15 bases between. Germline V lookup: CDR1 LNHDA, CDR2 SQIVND (reference sequence). This CDR3 is built from 14 residues.